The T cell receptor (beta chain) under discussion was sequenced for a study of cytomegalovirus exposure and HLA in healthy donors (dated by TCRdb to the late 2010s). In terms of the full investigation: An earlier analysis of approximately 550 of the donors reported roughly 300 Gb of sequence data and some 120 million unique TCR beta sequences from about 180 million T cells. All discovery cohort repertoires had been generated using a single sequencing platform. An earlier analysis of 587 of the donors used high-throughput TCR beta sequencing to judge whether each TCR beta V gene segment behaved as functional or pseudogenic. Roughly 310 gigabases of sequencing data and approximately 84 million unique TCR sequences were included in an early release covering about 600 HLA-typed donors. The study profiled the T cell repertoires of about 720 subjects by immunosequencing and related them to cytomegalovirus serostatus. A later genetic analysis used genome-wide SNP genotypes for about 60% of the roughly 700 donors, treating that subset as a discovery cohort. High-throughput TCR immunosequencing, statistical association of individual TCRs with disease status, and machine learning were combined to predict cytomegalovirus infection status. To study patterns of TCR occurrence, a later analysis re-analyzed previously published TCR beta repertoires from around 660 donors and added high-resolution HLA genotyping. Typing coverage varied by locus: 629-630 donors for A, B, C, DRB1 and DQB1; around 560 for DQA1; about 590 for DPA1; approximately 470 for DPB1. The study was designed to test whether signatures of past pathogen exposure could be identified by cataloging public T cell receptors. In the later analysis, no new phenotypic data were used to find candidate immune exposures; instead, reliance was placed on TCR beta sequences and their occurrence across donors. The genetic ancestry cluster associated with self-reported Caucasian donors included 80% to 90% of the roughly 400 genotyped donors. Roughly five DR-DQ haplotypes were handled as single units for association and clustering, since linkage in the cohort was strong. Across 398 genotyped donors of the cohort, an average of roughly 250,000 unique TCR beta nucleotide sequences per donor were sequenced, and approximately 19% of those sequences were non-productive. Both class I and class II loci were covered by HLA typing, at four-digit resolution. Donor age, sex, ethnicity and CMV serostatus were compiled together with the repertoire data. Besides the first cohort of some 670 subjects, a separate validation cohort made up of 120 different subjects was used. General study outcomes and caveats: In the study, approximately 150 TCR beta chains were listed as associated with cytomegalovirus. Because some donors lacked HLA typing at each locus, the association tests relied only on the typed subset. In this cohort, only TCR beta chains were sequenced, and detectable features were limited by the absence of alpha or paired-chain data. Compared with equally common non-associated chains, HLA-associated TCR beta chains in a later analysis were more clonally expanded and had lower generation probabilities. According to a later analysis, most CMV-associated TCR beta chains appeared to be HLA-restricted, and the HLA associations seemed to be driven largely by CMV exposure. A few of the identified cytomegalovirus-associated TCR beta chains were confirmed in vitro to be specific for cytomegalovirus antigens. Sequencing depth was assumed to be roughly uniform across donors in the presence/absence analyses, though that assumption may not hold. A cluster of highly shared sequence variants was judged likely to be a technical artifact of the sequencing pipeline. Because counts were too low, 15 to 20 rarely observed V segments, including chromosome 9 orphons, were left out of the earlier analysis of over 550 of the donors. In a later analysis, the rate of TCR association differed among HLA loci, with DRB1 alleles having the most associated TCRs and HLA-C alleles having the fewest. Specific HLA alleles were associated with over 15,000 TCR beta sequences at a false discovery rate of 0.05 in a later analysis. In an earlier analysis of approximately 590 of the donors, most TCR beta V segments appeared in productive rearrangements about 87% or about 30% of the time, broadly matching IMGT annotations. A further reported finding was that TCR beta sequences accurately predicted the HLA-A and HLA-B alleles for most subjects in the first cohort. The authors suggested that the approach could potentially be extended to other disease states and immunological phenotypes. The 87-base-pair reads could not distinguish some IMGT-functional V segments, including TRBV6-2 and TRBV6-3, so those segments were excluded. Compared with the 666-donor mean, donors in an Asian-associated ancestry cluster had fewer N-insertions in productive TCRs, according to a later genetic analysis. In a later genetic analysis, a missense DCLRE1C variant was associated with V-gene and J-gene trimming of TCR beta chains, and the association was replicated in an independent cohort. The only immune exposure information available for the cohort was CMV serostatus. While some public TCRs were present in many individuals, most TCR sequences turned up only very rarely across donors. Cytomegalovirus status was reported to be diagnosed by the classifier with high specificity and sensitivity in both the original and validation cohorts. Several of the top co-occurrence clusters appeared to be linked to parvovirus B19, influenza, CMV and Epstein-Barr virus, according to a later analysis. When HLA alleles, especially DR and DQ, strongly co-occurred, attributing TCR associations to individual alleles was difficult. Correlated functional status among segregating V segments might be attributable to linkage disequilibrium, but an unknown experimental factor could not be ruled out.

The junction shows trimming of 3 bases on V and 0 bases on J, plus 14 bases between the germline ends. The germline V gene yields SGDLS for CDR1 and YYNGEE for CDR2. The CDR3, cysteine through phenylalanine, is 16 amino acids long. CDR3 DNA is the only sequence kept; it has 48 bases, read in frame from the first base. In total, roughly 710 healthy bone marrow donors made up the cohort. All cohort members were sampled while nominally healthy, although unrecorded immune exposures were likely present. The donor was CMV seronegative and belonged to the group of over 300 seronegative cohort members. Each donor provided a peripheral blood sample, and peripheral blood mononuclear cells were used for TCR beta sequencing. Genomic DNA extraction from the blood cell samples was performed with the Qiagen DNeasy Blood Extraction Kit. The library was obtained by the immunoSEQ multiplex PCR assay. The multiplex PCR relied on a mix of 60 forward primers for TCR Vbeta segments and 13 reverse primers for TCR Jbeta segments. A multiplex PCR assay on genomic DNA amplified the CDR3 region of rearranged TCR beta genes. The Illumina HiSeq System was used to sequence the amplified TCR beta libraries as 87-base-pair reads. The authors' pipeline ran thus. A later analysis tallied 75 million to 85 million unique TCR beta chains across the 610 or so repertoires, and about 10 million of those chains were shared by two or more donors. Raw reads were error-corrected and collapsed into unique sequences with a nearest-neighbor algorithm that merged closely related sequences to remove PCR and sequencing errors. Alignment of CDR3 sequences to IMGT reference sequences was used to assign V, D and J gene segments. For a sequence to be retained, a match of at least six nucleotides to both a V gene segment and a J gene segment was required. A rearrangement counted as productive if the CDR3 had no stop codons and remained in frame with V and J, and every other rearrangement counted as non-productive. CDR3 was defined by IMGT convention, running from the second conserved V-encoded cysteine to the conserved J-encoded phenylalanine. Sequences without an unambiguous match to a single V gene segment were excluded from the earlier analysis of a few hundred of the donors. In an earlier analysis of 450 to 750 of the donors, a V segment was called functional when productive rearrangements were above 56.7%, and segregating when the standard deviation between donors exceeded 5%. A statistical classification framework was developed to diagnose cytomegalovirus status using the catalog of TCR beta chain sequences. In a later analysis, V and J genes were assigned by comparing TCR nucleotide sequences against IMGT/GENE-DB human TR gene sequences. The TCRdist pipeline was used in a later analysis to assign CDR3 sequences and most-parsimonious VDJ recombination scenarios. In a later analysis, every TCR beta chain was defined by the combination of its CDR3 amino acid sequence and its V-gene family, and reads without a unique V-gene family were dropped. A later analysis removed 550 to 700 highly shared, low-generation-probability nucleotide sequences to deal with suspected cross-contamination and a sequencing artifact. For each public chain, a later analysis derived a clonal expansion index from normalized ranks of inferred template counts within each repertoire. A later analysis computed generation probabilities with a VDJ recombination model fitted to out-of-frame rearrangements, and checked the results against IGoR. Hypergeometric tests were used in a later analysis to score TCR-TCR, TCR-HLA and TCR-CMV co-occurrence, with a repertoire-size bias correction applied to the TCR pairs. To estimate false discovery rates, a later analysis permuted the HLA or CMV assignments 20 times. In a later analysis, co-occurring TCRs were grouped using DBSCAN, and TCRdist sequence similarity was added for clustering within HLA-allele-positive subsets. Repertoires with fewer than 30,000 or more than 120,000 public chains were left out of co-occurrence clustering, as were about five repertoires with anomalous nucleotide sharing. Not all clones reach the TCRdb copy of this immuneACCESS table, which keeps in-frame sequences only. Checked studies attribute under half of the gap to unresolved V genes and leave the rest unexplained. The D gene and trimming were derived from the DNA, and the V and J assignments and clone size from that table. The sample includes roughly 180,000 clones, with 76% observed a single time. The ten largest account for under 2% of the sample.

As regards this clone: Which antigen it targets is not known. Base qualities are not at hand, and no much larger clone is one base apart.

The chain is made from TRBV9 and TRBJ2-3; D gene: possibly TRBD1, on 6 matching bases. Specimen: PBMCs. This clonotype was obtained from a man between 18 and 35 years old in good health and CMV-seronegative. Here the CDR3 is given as CASSAAGTISTDTQYF. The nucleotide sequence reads TGTGCCAGCAGCGCAGCCGGGACAATTAGCACAGATACGCAGTATTTT.